This T cell receptor beta chain was obtained from a study of T cell responses to AZD1222 COVID-19 vaccine. Study results and caveats: Breadth and depth of Spike-specific TCRs rose after two AZD1222 doses. All repertoire sampling was performed exclusively after the peak T cell response. White British ancestry dominated among donors, who included more females, and clonal diversity was possibly underestimated. Reportedly, close to half of spike-specific TCRs are directed against unmutated variant regions.

Assay: immunoSEQ multiplex PCR; the TCRdb copy retains only in-frame clones and omits some. The profile shows 100,000 to 150,000 clones, roughly nine tenths of them singletons. This clone has a handful of counts. As yet, its antigen is unknown. The sequence came from an adult in good health. This material consisted of peripheral blood, taken on day 0 of AZD1222 vaccination.

The CDR3, as DNA: TGTGCCAGCAGCCCTTATTGGGCTGTAGGTGGCTACACCTTC. Its protein is CASSPYWAVGGYTF. The genes are TRBV14 and TRBJ1-2; D remains unclear. Trimming shortened V by 4 bases and J by 7 bases, and 16 bases separated the two germline ends. Germline V gives CDR1 SGHDN, CDR2 FVKESK. The CDR3 loop spans 14 amino acids.